The present TCR beta chain was sequenced within a study of identical twins. General study findings and limits: The more abundant beta clonotypes in cord blood had fewer insertions, and memory repertoires did not show this.

Only a few counts were recorded for this clonotype. Its specificity is not known. MiXCR was run by TCRdb on the 5' RACE reads, yielding one entry per CDR3 protein. The sample carries just under 650,000 distinct CDR3 sequences, around 7.5% recorded once. Germline V gene lookup returns CDR1 DFQATT and CDR2 SNEGSKA (reference sequence). The CDR3 has 13 residues. Trimming took 5 bases from V and 3 from J, leaving 14 bases between them. This same sample was also taken into another study, of yellow fever vaccine responses in identical twins.

The chain couples TRBV20-1 to TRBJ2-7, with D possibly being TRBD1 (6 bases). The sample taken for sequencing was PBMCs. This clonotype was obtained from a woman younger than 30 in good health. The CDR3 protein is CSASRDTDYEQYF. DNA of the CDR3: TGCAGTGCTTCAAGGGACACGGACTACGAGCAGTACTTC.